This TCR beta chain was documented in a study of T-cell reconstitution after alpha-beta-depleted transplantation in children. TCRbeta library preparation incorporated unique molecular identifiers. TCRdb analysed the PCR reads with MiXCR anew, one entry per CDR3 protein. The profile shows about 200,000 distinct CDR3 sequences, about 14% of them singletons. Sequenced here: PBMCs from the stem cell graft donor, sampled from the stem cell graft. The clonotype was recovered from a human donor who donated a stem cell graft to a child with acute lymphoblastic leukemia.

The CDR3 sequence: CASSLSQDGELFF. CDR3 bases: TGTGCCAGCAGCCTAAGCCAGGACGGGGAGCTGTTTTTT. The chain employs TRBV11-2 and TRBJ2-2, with D hard to call. Trimming stripped 5 bases from V and 7 bases from J, with 11 bases between. Germline V lookup: CDR1 SGHAT, CDR2 FQNNGV. The CDR3 runs to 13 residues.